This TCR beta chain was recovered during a study of chemoradiotherapy in HPV16-positive cancers. Study as a whole: Candidate HPV-specific clones and shared TCR motifs came from two HPV16-positive patients.

A word on this clone: Antigen unknown.

This table comes from immunoSEQ multiplex PCR, and its TCRdb copy is limited to in-frame clones, with some not included. The table records approximately 35,000 clones, roughly 77% of them present only once. The germline gives CDR1 SEHNR, CDR2 FQNEAQ (reference sequence). V lost 6 bases, J lost 3 bases, and 11 bases lay in between. The CDR3 is made up of 13 amino acids. Study-level points and caveats: In HPV16-positive patients, HPV-responsive T-cell expansion tracked better recurrence-free survival. Candidate HPV-specific clones and E7-related TCR motifs grew in tumor during treatment.

This receptor was identified in a human donor with HPV-associated anogenital cancer. This sequence joins TRBV7-9 and TRBJ1-1; D is possibly TRBD1 (6 bases). Sample: blood, taken from a patient who underwent chemoradiotherapy. The CDR3: CASSPTGYTEAFF. The CDR3 coding sequence is TGTGCCAGCAGTCCTACAGGGTACACTGAAGCTTTCTTT.